These T cell receptor beta chains were read from a single sample in a study of T cell repertoires in cytomegalovirus infection. These TCRs are of unknown antigen specificity. TCRdb reprocessed the reads via MiXCR and lists one record per CDR3 protein. The sample has about 830,000 distinct CDR3 sequences; around a third are singletons. The sample was cultured CD8+ T cells from PBMCs, taken from culture after CMV antigen stimulation. These receptors were collected from a human donor in good health (CMV status not recorded). Some clones in this sample may be carry-over from other donors' samples. CDR3s include the opening cysteine and the closing phenylalanine or tryptophan. The order of the fields is CDR3 length, D gene, clone size, V gene, J gene, CDR3 protein, CDR3 DNA. The D gene is left open where the match is weak. Expanded clones are given a class, and other clones once, few, many or no size at all.

13	-	many	TRBV7-2	TRBJ2-3	CASSSGFSDTQYF	TGTGCCAGCAGCTCCGGTTTTTCAGATACGCAGTATTTT
18	-	-	TRBV11-2	TRBJ1-6	CASSLAWVGSSYNSPLHF	TGTGCCAGCAGCTTAGCTTGGGTGGGGAGCTCCTATAATTCACCCCTCCACTTT
15	TRBD1	-	TRBV19	TRBJ1-1	CASSIQGGMNTEAFF	TGTGCCAGTAGTATCCAGGGGGGGATGAACACTGAAGCTTTCTTT
17	TRBD2	-	TRBV13	TRBJ2-1	CASSPEVLAGASNEQFF	TGTGCCAGCAGCCCAGAGGTACTAGCGGGGGCGTCAAATGAGCAGTTCTTC
13	-	few	TRBV7-9	TRBJ1-6	CASINRVNSPLHF	TGTGCCAGCATCAACAGGGTTAATTCACCCCTCCACTTT
15	-	few	TRBV4-2	TRBJ1-2	CASSQDSRDLRGYTF	TGTGCCAGCAGCCAAGATAGCAGGGACCTGCGGGGCTACACCTTC
17	-	few	TRBV6-5	TRBJ1-1	CASSYSLGGLGVTEAFF	TGTGCCAGCAGTTACAGCCTGGGGGGATTGGGCGTTACTGAAGCTTTCTTT
16	TRBD1	few	TRBV20-1	TRBJ1-1	CSAVDDREGDGTEAFF	TGCAGTGCTGTGGATGACAGGGAGGGAGATGGCACTGAAGCTTTCTTT
15	-	-	TRBV6-5	TRBJ1-5	CASSSFFAEDQPQHF	TGTGCCAGCAGTTCCTTCTTTGCGGAAGATCAGCCCCAGCATTTT
13	-	few	TRBV4-3	TRBJ1-1	CASSRLENTEAFF	TGCGCCAGCAGCCGGTTGGAGAACACTGAAGCTTTCTTT
13	-	-	TRBV6-2/TRBV6-3	TRBJ2-1	CASSWDHLNEQFF	TGTGCCAGCAGTTGGGACCACCTCAATGAGCAGTTCTTC
13	TRBD1	many	TRBV12-3/TRBV12-4	TRBJ1-1	CASTMTGGTEAFF	TGTGCCAGCACAATGACAGGGGGCACTGAAGCTTTCTTT
15	-	few	TRBV7-6	TRBJ1-5	CASSSEVGYDQPQHF	TGTGCCAGCAGCTCAGAAGTAGGGTACGATCAGCCCCAGCATTTT
14	-	few	TRBV7-6	TRBJ1-5	CASSLAGKGQPQHF	TGTGCCAGCAGCTTAGCTGGTAAAGGACAGCCCCAGCATTTT
14	TRBD1	-	TRBV4-1	TRBJ1-2	CASSQDQGASGYTF	TGCGCCAGCAGCCAAGACCAGGGGGCAAGTGGCTACACCTTC
19	-	few	TRBV4-1	TRBJ2-1	CASSQAQRRQTSSYNEQFF	TGCGCCAGCAGCCAAGCGCAGCGAAGACAGACAAGCTCCTACAATGAGCAGTTCTTC
15	TRBD1	-	TRBV2	TRBJ2-3	CASSDPGQGVHTQYF	TGTGCCAGCAGTGACCCGGGACAGGGTGTTCATACGCAGTATTTT
17	-	few	TRBV7-9	TRBJ2-5	CASSLGDRVPYQETQYF	TGTGCCAGCAGCTTAGGTGACAGAGTACCGTACCAAGAGACCCAGTACTTC
17	-	many	TRBV7-9	TRBJ2-3	CASSLDGPAYSTDTQYF	TGTGCCAGCAGCTTAGACGGCCCTGCCTATAGCACAGATACGCAGTATTTT
16	-	few	TRBV4-1	TRBJ2-7	CASSQDQGRSSYEQYF	TGCGCCAGCAGCCAAGATCAGGGGCGCTCGTCCTACGAGCAGTACTTC
14	-	few	TRBV19	TRBJ2-1	CASSMAKGWNEQFF	TGTGCCAGTAGTATGGCGAAGGGGTGGAACGAGCAGTTCTTC
15	TRBD1	many	TRBV7-9	TRBJ1-5	CASSPGTGEKQPQHF	TGTGCCAGCAGCCCCGGGACAGGGGAAAAACAGCCCCAGCATTTT
14	-	few	TRBV7-9	TRBJ2-7	CASSPRASTHEQYF	TGTGCCAGCAGCCCCCGGGCAAGCACCCACGAGCAGTACTTC
14	TRBD1	-	TRBV6-1	TRBJ2-1	CASSSRDRYNEQFF	TGTGCCAGCAGTTCCCGGGACAGATACAATGAGCAGTTCTTC
17	-	many	TRBV5-1	TRBJ1-3	CASSLEGTALSGNTIYF	TGCGCCAGCAGCTTGGAGGGGACCGCGCTTTCTGGAAACACCATATATTTT
10	-	few	TRBV29-1	TRBJ2-5	CSVVGGTQYF	TGCAGCGTTGTTGGGGGGACCCAGTACTTC